This T cell receptor (beta chain) was recovered during a study of blood T cell repertoires in COVID-19. Germline CDR1 is SQVTM and CDR2 is ANQGSEA. This CDR3 is built from 13 residues. The V segment lost 2 bases and the J segment 6 bases; nucleotides outside the gene matches: 7. This clone has a single count. How the authors handled the data: Nucleated cell number was recorded as an estimate derived from reference gene primer amplification. Data came from immunoSEQ multiplex PCR; TCRdb stores just in-frame clones and leaves some out. V and J calls and clone size are copied from that table; D and trimming were computed from the DNA. Of about 100,000 clones detected, just over 85% appear once; the ten largest clones hold roughly 2.6%.

This chain connects TRBV29-1 to TRBJ2-7, with 7 bases that match TRBD2. The material sequenced was PBMCs or T cells enriched from blood (not recorded which). The TCR comes from a woman in her fifties or sixties who had recovered from COVID-19. CDR3 bases: TGCAGCGTTGAACCCTGGGAGGGTCGCGAGCAGTACTTC. This codes for CSVEPWEGREQYF.